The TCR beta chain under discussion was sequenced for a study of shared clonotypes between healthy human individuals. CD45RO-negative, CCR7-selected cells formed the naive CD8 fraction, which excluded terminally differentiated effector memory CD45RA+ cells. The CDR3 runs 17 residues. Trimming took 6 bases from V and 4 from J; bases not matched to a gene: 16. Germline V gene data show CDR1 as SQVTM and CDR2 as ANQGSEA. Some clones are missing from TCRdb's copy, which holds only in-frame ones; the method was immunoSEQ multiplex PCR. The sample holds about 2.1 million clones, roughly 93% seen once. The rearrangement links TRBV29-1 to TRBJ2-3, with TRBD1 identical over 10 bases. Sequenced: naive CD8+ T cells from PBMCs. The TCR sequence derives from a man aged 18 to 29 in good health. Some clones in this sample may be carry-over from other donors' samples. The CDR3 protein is CSVPGTGVAERPDTQYF. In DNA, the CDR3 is TGCAGCGTCCCCGGGACAGGGGTGGCTGAAAGGCCAGATACGCAGTATTTT.